Each of the 16 T cell receptor beta chains below was sequenced from the same sample in a study of cytomegalovirus exposure and HLA in healthy donors (TCRdb year 2017). The library was obtained by the immunoSEQ multiplex PCR assay. A mixture of 60 forward primers for TCR Vbeta segments and 13 reverse primers for TCR Jbeta segments was used in the multiplex PCR. The table comes from immuneACCESS by way of TCRdb, which keeps in-frame sequences with V and J called. Part of the clones is missing from these tables; in studies checked, under half for an unresolved V gene and the rest for unknown reasons. Across this sample there are about 190,000 clones, with 70% to 75% seen only once. The ten largest clones represent about 3% of the sample. What was sequenced was PBMCs. The receptors come from a woman younger than 45 in good health and CMV-seropositive.

In this sample, this clone turned up a few times. The rearrangement joins TRBV28 to TRBJ1-2; D is unresolved. The CDR3 has 13 residues. The germline CDR1 and CDR2 sequences are MDHEN and SYDVKM. The V gene lost 3 bases and the J gene lost 6 bases, with 11 bases spanning the gap. In nucleotides, the CDR3 is TGTGCCAGCAGTTTCCCCTGGAGCGATGGCTACACCTTC. As protein: CASSFPWSDGYTF.

This chain connects TRBV23-1 to TRBJ2-7, with 15 bases identical to TRBD2. Being an ORF, TRBV23-1 has a function that is uncertain. Germline trimming cut 4 bases from V and 1 base from J; bases unmatched to any gene: 2. This CDR3 comprises 16 residues. For the CDR3, the DNA is TGCGCCAGCAGTCCCGGGACTAGCGGGAGGTCCTACGAGCAGTACTTC. As protein: CASSPGTSGRSYEQYF.

This clone occurred a few times. The chain links TRBV9 to TRBJ2-1; 10 nucleotides line up with TRBD2. The CDR3 has 14 residues. Germline V CDR1 and CDR2: SGDLS, YYNGEE. With V trimmed by 1 base and J by 7 bases, 2 bases remained unmatched. As DNA, the CDR3 is TGTGCCAGCAGCGTAACTAGCGGGGCGAATGAGCAGTTCTTC. Translated: CASSVTSGANEQFF.

The V gene is TRBV6-1, the J gene TRBJ2-7, with 11 bases fitting TRBD2. This CDR3 region has 17 residues. The germline CDR1 and CDR2 sequences are MNHNS and SASEGT. V shed 3 bases, J shed 7 bases, and the junction held 14 bases outside the gene matches. CDR3 sequence reads: CASSDTPLAGGLGEQYF. The CDR3 nucleotides read TGTGCCAGCAGTGACACACCCTTAGCGGGAGGGTTAGGGGAGCAGTACTTC.

V gene TRBV11-2 combines with J gene TRBJ1-2; no definite D call. Trimming removed 1 base from V and 3 bases from J, with 9 bases in between. The germline CDR1 and CDR2 sequences are SGHAT and FQNNGV. The CDR3 is made up of 14 amino acids. For the CDR3, the DNA is TGTGCCAGCAGCTTAGGCGGGCTAGACTATGGCTACACCTTC. Residues: CASSLGGLDYGYTF.

As for this clone: The junction does not match germline at one end; this may be a read error. This sequence joins TRBV7-9 and TRBJ2-3; possible D gene TRBD2, 6 bases. CDR3 length: 12 amino acids. Germline lookup yields CDR1 SEHNR and CDR2 FQNEAQ (reference sequence). CDR3 nucleotides: TGTTCCAGCAGAGGAGGGACAGATACGCAGTATTTT. Its protein product is CSSRGGTDTQYF.

The V and J genes are TRBV19 and TRBJ2-5; TRBD1 agrees at 7 bases. The CDR3 is made up of 13 amino acids. Germline CDR1 reads LNHDA; CDR2 reads SQIVND (reference sequence). J gave up 1 base and V 6 bases, and 2 bases lay outside the gene matches. The CDR3 nucleotides read TGTGCCAGTAGCGCAGGGGGCCAAGAGACCCAGTACTTC. Translating gives CASSAGGQETQYF.

As regards this clone: At the DNA level, this CDR3 is encoded by other sequences in the same sample as well. The V gene is TRBV6-6, the J gene TRBJ2-3, with TRBD2 matching over 8 bases. CDR1 and CDR2 (germline): MNHNY, SVGAGI (reference sequence). The V segment lost 2 bases and the J segment 6 bases; nucleotides outside the gene matches: 7. The CDR3 has 15 residues. The CDR3 DNA reads as TGTGCCAGCAGTTACGGGACTAGAGAAACGGATACGCAGTATTTT. It is translated as CASSYGTRETDTQYF.

The chain carries TRBV6-4 and TRBJ1-5, with D unclear. Per the germline V gene, CDR1 is MRHNA and CDR2 is SNTAGT. The length of the CDR3 is 13 residues. Trimming removed 6 bases from V and 8 bases from J, with 14 bases in between. CDR3 loop: CASRFGLTEPQHF. The DNA for the CDR3 is TGTGCCAGCAGGTTCGGTTTAACAGAGCCCCAGCATTTT.

The rearrangement links TRBV19 to TRBJ1-1, with D perhaps TRBD1 (5 bases). The V gene's germline CDR1 is LNHDA and CDR2 SQIVND (reference sequence). The CDR3 sequence is 13 residues long. V lost 5 bases and J lost 3, with 10 bases in between. The CDR3 nucleotides read TGTGCCAGTAGTCCCAGGGTTTACACTGAAGCTTTCTTT. This encodes CASSPRVYTEAFF.

The gene calls are TRBV15 and TRBJ1-2, with 7 bases lining up with TRBD1. CDR3 size: 16 residues. V lost 0 bases to trimming and J lost 3 bases; unmatched junction nucleotides: 7. Germline CDR1 reads LNHNV; CDR2 reads YYDKDF (reference sequence). CDR3 in amino acids: CATSREGTGDYYGYTF. DNA for the CDR3: TGTGCCACCAGCAGAGAAGGAACAGGGGATTACTATGGCTACACCTTC.

The chain employs TRBV25-1 and TRBJ1-1; maybe TRBD1 (5 bases). Germline V gives CDR1 MGHDK, CDR2 SYGVNS. Deletions cut 1 base from V and 4 bases from J, with 16 bases between. The CDR3 totals 16 residues. The CDR3 DNA follows: TGTGCCAGCAGTGAATTGGGGGGACCAAGTATCACTGAAGCTTTCTTT. As protein: CASSELGGPSITEAFF.

This clone has a single count. The chain carries TRBV11-3 and TRBJ2-3; no firm D call. Germline-derived CDR1 and CDR2 are SGHNT and YENEEA. Between the trimmed V and J ends, which lost 3 bases and 1 base, there was a span of 17 bases. The CDR3 length is 17 residues. CDR3 protein: CASSLGVWNVGTDTQYF. The CDR3 nucleotides are TGTGCCAGCAGCTTGGGCGTTTGGAATGTAGGCACAGATACGCAGTATTTT.

This chain connects TRBV6-5 to TRBJ2-2; D possibly corresponds to TRBD1 (6 bases). This CDR3 contains 12 residues. With 4 bases removed from V and 6 bases from J, the gap between germline ends came to 6 bases. Looked up from germline, CDR1 is MNHEY and CDR2 is SVGAGI. The CDR3 coding sequence is TGTGCCAGCAGTTCAGGGGCCGGGGAGCTGTTTTTT. It codes for CASSSGAGELFF.

The chain carries TRBV6-4 and TRBJ2-2; D may be TRBD1 (5 bases). V was clipped by 6 bases and J by 3 bases, with 8 bases between them. This CDR3 spans 13 amino acids. CDR1 and CDR2 (germline): MRHNA, SNTAGT. The CDR3 spells CASRGQDTGELFF. CDR3 DNA: TGTGCCAGCAGGGGGCAGGACACCGGGGAGCTGTTTTTT.

The chain employs TRBV6-5 and TRBJ2-1, with 8 bases that match TRBD2. Germline lookup yields CDR1 MNHEY and CDR2 SVGAGI. The CDR3 loop spans 15 amino acids. V dropped 6 bases and J dropped 5; count of bases not matched to a gene: 9. DNA for the CDR3: TGTGCCAGCAGCCGGGTAAGGACTAGCAACAATGAGCAGTTCTTC. Protein product: CASSRVRTSNNEQFF.